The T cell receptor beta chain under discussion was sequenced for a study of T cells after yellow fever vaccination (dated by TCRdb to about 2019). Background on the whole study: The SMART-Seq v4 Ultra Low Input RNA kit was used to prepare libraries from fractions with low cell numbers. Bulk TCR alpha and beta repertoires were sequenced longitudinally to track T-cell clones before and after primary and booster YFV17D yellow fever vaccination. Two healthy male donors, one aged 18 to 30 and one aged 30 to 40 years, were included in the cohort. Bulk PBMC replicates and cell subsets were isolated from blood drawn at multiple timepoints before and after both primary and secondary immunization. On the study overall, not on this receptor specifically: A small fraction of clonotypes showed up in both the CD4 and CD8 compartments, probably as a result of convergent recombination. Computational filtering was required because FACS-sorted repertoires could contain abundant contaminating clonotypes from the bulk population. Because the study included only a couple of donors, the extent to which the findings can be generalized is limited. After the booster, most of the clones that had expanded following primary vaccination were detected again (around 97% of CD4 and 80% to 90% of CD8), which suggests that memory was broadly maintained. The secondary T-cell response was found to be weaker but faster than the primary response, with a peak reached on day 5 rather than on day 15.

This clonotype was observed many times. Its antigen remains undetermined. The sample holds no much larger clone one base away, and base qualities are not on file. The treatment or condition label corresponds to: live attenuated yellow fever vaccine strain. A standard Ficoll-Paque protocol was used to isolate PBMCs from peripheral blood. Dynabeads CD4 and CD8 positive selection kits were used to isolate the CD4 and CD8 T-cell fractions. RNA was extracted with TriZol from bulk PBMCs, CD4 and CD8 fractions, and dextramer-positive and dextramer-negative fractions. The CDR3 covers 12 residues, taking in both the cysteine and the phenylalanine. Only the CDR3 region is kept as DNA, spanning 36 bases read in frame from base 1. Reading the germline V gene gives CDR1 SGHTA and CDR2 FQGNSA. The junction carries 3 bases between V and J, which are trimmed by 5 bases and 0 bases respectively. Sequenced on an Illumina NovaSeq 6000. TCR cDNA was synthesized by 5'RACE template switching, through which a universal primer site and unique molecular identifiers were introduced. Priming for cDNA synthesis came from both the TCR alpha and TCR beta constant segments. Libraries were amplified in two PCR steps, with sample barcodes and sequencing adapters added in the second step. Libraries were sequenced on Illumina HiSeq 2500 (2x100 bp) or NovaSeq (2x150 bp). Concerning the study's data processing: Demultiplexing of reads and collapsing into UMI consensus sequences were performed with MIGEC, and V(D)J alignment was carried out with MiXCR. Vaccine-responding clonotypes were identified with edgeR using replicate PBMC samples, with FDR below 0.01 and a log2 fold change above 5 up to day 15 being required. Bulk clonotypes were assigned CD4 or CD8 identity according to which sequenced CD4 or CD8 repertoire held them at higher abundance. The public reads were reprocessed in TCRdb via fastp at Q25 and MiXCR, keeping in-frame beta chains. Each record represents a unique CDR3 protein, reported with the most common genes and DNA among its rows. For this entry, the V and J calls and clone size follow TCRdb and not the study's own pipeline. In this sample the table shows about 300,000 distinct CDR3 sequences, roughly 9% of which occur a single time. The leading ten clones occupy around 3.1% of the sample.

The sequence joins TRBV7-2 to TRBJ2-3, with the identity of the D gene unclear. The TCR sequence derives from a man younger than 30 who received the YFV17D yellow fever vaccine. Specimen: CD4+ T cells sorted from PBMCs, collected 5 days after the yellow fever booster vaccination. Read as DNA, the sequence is TGTGCCAGCAGCGGTAGCACAGATACGCAGTATTTT. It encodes CASSGSTDTQYF.